Detailed here is one TCR beta chain. Its antigen is as yet unknown. The V gene's germline CDR1 is SGHAT and CDR2 FQNNGV. The length of the CDR3 is 14 residues. The trim removed 5 bases at V and 4 bases at J, leaving 6 bases unmatched. The source of the sample is a study of graft-versus-host responses after intestinal transplantation. Method: immunoSEQ multiplex PCR; TCRdb's copy keeps in-frame clones and lacks some. The table includes about 81,000 clones, approximately 90% detected once. Specimen: unstimulated CD4+ T cells sorted from spleen or lymph node cells, collected before transplant. The chain has TRBV11-2 and TRBJ1-1, with 8 nucleotides matching TRBD1. The source of this sequence is a human donor who was the organ donor for an intestinal transplant. The CDR3 reads CASSGWGQVTEAFF. The DNA for the CDR3 is TGTGCCAGCAGCGGGTGGGGACAGGTCACTGAAGCTTTCTTT.